These 21 T cell receptor beta chains came from one sample sequenced in a study of human T cells and chemical hapten exposure. Whole blood that had not been fractionated was the source of extracted total RNA. The library attached unique molecular identifiers to individual cDNA molecules. TCRdb re-derived calls from the reads in MiXCR, one entry per CDR3 protein. The data show around 120,000 distinct CDR3 sequences, more than 8.5% seen once. The sequencing input was whole blood. The receptors here all came from a human donor in good health. Some clones in this sample may be carry-over from other donors' samples.

A few counts support this clonotype. The J gene is TRBJ2-1, the V gene TRBV12-3 or TRBV12-4; D is undetermined. This CDR3 spans 14 amino acids. Deletions cut 7 bases from V and 1 base from J, with 11 bases between. Here the CDR3 reads CASIFSGSYNEQFF. The CDR3, as DNA: TGTGCCAGCATTTTTTCGGGTTCCTACAATGAGCAGTTCTTC.

This clonotype occurred a few times. This chain uses TRBV29-1 with TRBJ2-1; 7 bases map to TRBD1. V shed 4 bases and J 7 bases; nucleotides not matched to a gene: 4. Per germline, CDR1 SQVTM and CDR2 ANQGSEA. The CDR3 extends over 12 amino acids. The CDR3 region has the DNA TGCAGCGTTGGACAGGGAATTAATGAGCAGTTCTTC. It is translated as CSVGQGINEQFF.

The table lists this clonotype with many counts. Here the CDR3 DNA reads TGTGCCAGCAGCTTGGGGCTGGGGAGCTCCTACGAGCAGTACTTC. It encodes CASSLGLGSSYEQYF. This chain links TRBV7-2 with TRBJ2-7; D could derive from TRBD1 or TRBD2 (5 bases each). CDR1 and CDR2 (germline): SGHTA, FQGNSA. Trimming shortened V by 3 bases and J by 0 bases, and 12 bases separated the two germline ends. The CDR3 runs 15 residues.

The V gene is TRBV19, the J gene TRBJ1-2, with D tentatively TRBD1 (5 bases). V lost 7 bases and J 1 base, leaving 16 bases between the germline ends. The germline gives CDR1 LNHDA, CDR2 SQIVND (reference sequence). This CDR3 has 15 residues. The CDR3 sequence is CASTRSGMINYGYTF. CDR3 bases: TGTGCCAGTACGAGGTCAGGGATGATTAACTATGGCTACACCTTC.

The sample holds a few counts of this clonotype. The genes are TRBV20-1 and TRBJ2-5; 7 bases align to TRBD1. Per the germline V gene, CDR1 is DFQATT and CDR2 is SNEGSKA (reference sequence). The V gene end was trimmed by 6 bases and the J gene end by 5 bases; junction bases not matched to a gene: 12. The CDR3 consists of 14 residues. CDR3 loop: CSANNRGQVETQYF. DNA for the CDR3: TGCAGTGCCAACAACAGGGGTCAGGTCGAGACCCAGTACTTC.

This clonotype was observed a few times. Relative to the germline gene, one junction end is altered; a read error may explain this. The chain combines TRBV12-3 or TRBV12-4 with TRBJ2-1; 7 bases line up with TRBD2. The CDR3 has 15 amino acids. CDR3 sequence: CASSLAVSSYNEQFF. The CDR3 DNA reads as TGTGCCAGCAGTCTAGCGGTCAGCTCCTACAATGAGCAGTTCTTC.

The chain is built from TRBV7-3 and TRBJ2-1; no definite D call. Germline V CDR1 and CDR2: SGHTA, FQGTGA. Trimming stripped 1 base from V and 4 bases from J, with 14 bases between. The CDR3 length is 16 residues. The CDR3, as DNA: TGTGCCAGCAGCTTAAGCGGTGTTGGGGTGTACAATGAGCAGTTCTTC. Its translation: CASSLSGVGVYNEQFF.

This clonotype has more than one count but fewer than ten. V gene TRBV7-8 combines with J gene TRBJ1-3; D gene uncertain. With 2 bases removed from V and 1 base from J, the gap between germline ends came to 12 bases. The CDR3 runs 16 residues. Looked up from germline, CDR1 is SGHVS and CDR2 is FQNEAQ. The CDR3 sequence: CASSLSLSISGNTIYF. The CDR3 DNA is TGTGCCAGCAGCTTAAGTTTGTCGATTTCTGGAAACACCATATATTTT.

Ten or more counts support this clonotype. The chain couples TRBV29-1 to TRBJ1-1; TRBD1 is a possible D gene (5 bases). Germline loops: CDR1 SQVTM, CDR2 ANQGSEA. The CDR3 loop spans 13 amino acids. V was pared by 7 bases and J by 5 bases, with 17 bases between. The CDR3 bases are TGCAGCGCCAGGTGGGGGGTTGGAACTGAAGCTTTCTTT. This translates into CSARWGVGTEAFF.

This clonotype has more than one count but fewer than ten. The chain employs TRBV12-3 or TRBV12-4 and TRBJ2-7; 8 bases agree with TRBD1. Trimming cost V 3 bases and J 3 bases; bases outside gene matches: 4. This CDR3 is 14 amino acids long. The DNA of the CDR3 is TGTGCCAGCAGTTTTATGGACAGGGACTACGAGCAGTACTTC. Protein: CASSFMDRDYEQYF.

This clonotype was recorded a few times. The chain recombines TRBV2 with TRBJ1-2; TRBD1 matches 8 bases. V lost 4 bases to trimming and J lost 7 bases; unmatched junction nucleotides: 5. The CDR3 totals 13 residues. Germline V gene lookup returns CDR1 SNHLY and CDR2 FYNNEI. The CDR3 spells CASSGTGSSGYTF. The CDR3 DNA sequence: TGTGCCAGCAGTGGGACAGGGAGTTCTGGCTACACCTTC.

This clonotype was picked up many times. The V and J genes are TRBV30 and TRBJ2-1; D might be TRBD2 (6 bases). The CDR3 has 11 amino acids. CDR1 is GTSNPN, CDR2 SVGIG, per germline (reference sequence). V was pared by 5 bases and J by 14 bases, with 16 bases between. In nucleotides, the CDR3 is TGTGCCTGGGGAAAAGGCGGGGATAAGTTCTTC. The encoded protein is CAWGKGGDKFF.

V usage is TRBV5-1 and J usage is TRBJ2-7; possible D gene TRBD1, 6 bases. Germline-derived CDR1 and CDR2 are SGHRS and YFSETQ. Trimming took 1 base from V and 0 from J, leaving 20 bases between them. The CDR3 is 18 residues long. The CDR3 loop is CASSLTHGSTGPSYEQYF. For the CDR3, the DNA is TGCGCCAGCAGCTTGACGCACGGGTCGACAGGTCCCTCCTACGAGCAGTACTTC.

This rearrangement joins TRBV19 to TRBJ2-2; 7 positions match TRBD1. Germline CDR1 LNHDA, CDR2 SQIVND (reference sequence). The CDR3 totals 18 residues. V lost 5 bases, J lost 1 base, and 13 bases stayed unmatched. The CDR3 loop is CASSRRGPSSGNTGELFF. In DNA form, the CDR3 reads TGTGCCAGTAGTCGAAGGGGGCCTAGTTCGGGGAACACCGGGGAGCTGTTTTTT.

This clonotype was observed a handful of times. J is TRBJ2-7 and V is TRBV5-1; tentative D call: TRBD2 (6 bases). This CDR3 region has 13 residues. Germline CDR1 SGHRS, CDR2 YFSETQ. Deletions cut 4 bases from V and 6 bases from J, with 14 bases between. CDR3 residues: CASSPTRGLEQYF. The CDR3 bases are TGCGCCAGCAGCCCGACTAGGGGACTCGAGCAGTACTTC.

This clonotype was counted only a few times. This rearrangement joins TRBV7-6 to TRBJ2-1, with 7 bases lining up with TRBD1. With V trimmed by 5 bases and J by 7 bases, 11 bases remained unmatched. This CDR3 contains 15 residues. CDR1 is SGHVS, CDR2 FNYEAQ, per germline. The CDR3 DNA follows: TGTGCCAGCAGCCCCACTCAGGGGGTCAGGAATGAGCAGTTCTTC. This codes for CASSPTQGVRNEQFF.

The table lists this clonotype with many counts. The rearrangement joins TRBV18 to TRBJ1-2; 7 nucleotides match TRBD1. Germline CDR1 and CDR2: KGHSH and LQKENI. The CDR3 totals 15 residues. V lost 0 bases and J lost 7; bases outside the gene matches: 8. The CDR3 nucleotides are TGTGCCAGCTCACCACCGTCCGGGACAGTCAGTGGCTACACCTTC. It translates to CASSPPSGTVSGYTF. The full variable domain, rest sourced from reference TRBV18 and TRBJ1-2, is NAGVMQNPRHLVRRRGQEARLRCSPMKGHSHVYWYRQLPEEGLKFMVYLQKENIIDESGMPKERFSAEFPKEGPSILRIQQVVRGDSAAYFCASSPPSGTVSGYTFGSGTRLTVV.

The V call is TRBV7-7, the J call TRBJ2-2, with D unclear. Germline loops: CDR1 SSHAT, CDR2 FNYEAQ (reference sequence). CDR3 size: 15 residues. V was trimmed by 3 bases and J by 4 bases, leaving 12 bases between them. The DNA for the CDR3 is TGTGCCAGCAGCTTCTCGGCTGGATCCACCGGGGAGCTGTTTTTT. This sequence encodes CASSFSAGSTGELFF.

This clonotype was picked up a small number of times. The chain joins TRBV28 to TRBJ2-5; possibly TRBD2 for D (5 bases). The V end lost 3 bases, the J end lost 4 bases, and 12 bases lay between the germline ends. CDR3 size: 14 residues. Per the germline V gene, CDR1 is MDHEN and CDR2 is SYDVKM. In nucleotides, the CDR3 is TGTGCCAGCAGTTTTGGGGAGAGCGGAGAGACCCAGTACTTC. Residues: CASSFGESGETQYF.

The chain joins TRBV7-2 to TRBJ2-2; 9 bases map to TRBD2. Germline assignment: CDR1 SGHTA and CDR2 FQGNSA. The CDR3 runs to 15 residues. Trimming removed 5 bases from V and 4 bases from J; junction bases left unmatched: 5. DNA of the CDR3: TGTGCCAGCAGCGCCCGACTAGCGGTCACCGGGGAGCTGTTTTTT. It codes for CASSARLAVTGELFF.

Of note for this clonotype: One end of the junction fails to match germline, which may point to a read error. The chain links TRBV7-3 to TRBJ1-1, with 7 bases lining up with TRBD1. Germline CDR1 SGHTA, CDR2 FQGTGA. This CDR3 has 13 amino acids. This chain's CDR3 is CAISSYPDREAFF. CDR3 coding DNA: TGTGCCATCAGCTCTTACCCGGACAGGGAAGCTTTCTTT.